The next 17 T cell receptor beta chains were all read from a single sample in a study of control samples from healthy donors and cancer patients. Profiled with immunoSEQ multiplex PCR; TCRdb holds only in-frame clones, not every one. The table shows 130,000 or so clones, with 88% occurring only once. Sequenced: blood. These receptors came from a man aged 50-60 years in good health.

In DNA, the CDR3 is TGTGCCACCTGGCAGAGGCCCCCTAGCACAGATACGCAGTATTTT. Its translation is CATWQRPPSTDTQYF. The genes are TRBV6-5 and TRBJ2-3, with D unresolved. V was shortened by 10 bases and J by 0 bases, with 17 bases between the two germline ends. Germline V lookup: CDR1 MNHEY, CDR2 SVGAGI. CDR3 length equals 15 residues.

The chain joins TRBV2 to TRBJ2-7; 9 bases match TRBD1. J gave up 4 bases and V 8 bases, and 9 bases lay outside the gene matches. Per the germline V gene, CDR1 is SNHLY and CDR2 is FYNNEI. The CDR3 spans 14 residues. In DNA form, the CDR3 reads TGTGCCAGCCTCCGGGACAGGGAAGTATACGAGCAGTACTTC. It codes for CASLRDREVYEQYF.

V usage is TRBV7-3 and J usage is TRBJ2-1; D is perhaps TRBD2 (6 bases). Trimming pared 3 bases from V and 6 bases from J, leaving 15 bases between. The CDR3 extends over 15 amino acids. The germline CDR1 and CDR2 sequences are SGHTA and FQGTGA. CDR3 in DNA: TGTGCCAGCAGCTTGGGGGGACTGACTGGCAATGAGCAGTTCTTC. Protein: CASSLGGLTGNEQFF.

The V call is TRBV6-5, the J call TRBJ2-7; a weak D match, TRBD1 (5 bases). The CDR3 is 14 residues long. V was shortened by 5 bases and J by 2 bases, with 13 bases between the two germline ends. Germline CDR1 is MNHEY and CDR2 is SVGAGI. CDR3 coding DNA: TGTGCCAGCAGTACCGGAGTCAGGGCCTACGAGCAGTACTTC. Its translation is CASSTGVRAYEQYF.

In its sample, this clone was seen a few times. The CDR3 sequence is CASSLRHRGGEKLFF. CDR3 nucleotide sequence: TGCGCCAGCAGCTTAAGACACAGGGGAGGGGAAAAACTGTTTTTT. The chain links TRBV5-1 to TRBJ1-4; 7 bases match TRBD1. The germline V gene has CDR1 SGHRS and CDR2 YFSETQ. The CDR3 runs 15 residues. V shed 2 bases, J shed 8 bases, and the junction held 9 bases outside the gene matches. The full variable domain, completed using reference TRBV5-1 and TRBJ1-4, is KAGVTQTPRYLIKTRGQQVTLSCSPISGHRSVSWYQQTPGQGLQFLFEYFSETQRNKGNFPGRFSGRQFSNSRSEMNVSTLELGDSALYLCASSLRHRGGEKLFFGSGTQLSVL.

This clone was observed a handful of times. The chain combines TRBV7-6 with TRBJ2-1; D tentatively fits TRBD1 or TRBD2 (6 bases each). This CDR3 comprises 16 residues. Germline V gene sequence: CDR1 SGHVS, CDR2 FNYEAQ. Trimming stripped 1 base from V and 3 bases from J, with 13 bases between. CDR3 sequence: CASSLVTGAGYNEQFF. In DNA, the CDR3 is TGTGCCAGCAGCTTAGTAACGGGGGCGGGCTACAATGAGCAGTTCTTC. The variable domain in full, with the rest retrieved from reference TRBV7-6 and TRBJ2-1, is GAGVSQSPRYKVTKRGQDVALRCDPISGHVSLYWYRQALGQGPEFLTYFNYEAQQDKSGLPNDRFSAERPEGSISTLTIQRTEQRDSAMYRCASSLVTGAGYNEQFFGPGTRLTVL.

This chain connects TRBV5-6 to TRBJ1-3; 12 positions agree with TRBD1. This CDR3 spans 16 amino acids. CDR1 is SGHDT and CDR2 is YYEEEE in the germline V gene. The V segment lost 3 bases and the J segment 3 bases; nucleotides outside the gene matches: 4. The CDR3 DNA is TGTGCCAGCAGCTCCGGGACAGGGGGCTTTGGAAACACCATATATTTT. This gives the protein CASSSGTGGFGNTIYF.

The rearrangement joins TRBV30 to TRBJ1-5, with 10 bases matching TRBD1. Germline values: CDR1 GTSNPN, CDR2 SVGIG (reference sequence). The CDR3 totals 14 residues. The ends lost 1 base at V and 5 bases at J; junction bases unmatched: 2. The CDR3: CAWSGTGGYQPQHF. For the CDR3, the DNA is TGTGCCTGGAGTGGGACAGGGGGATATCAGCCCCAGCATTTT.

This sequence joins TRBV11-3 and TRBJ2-7, with TRBD1 identical over 7 bases. J gave up 0 bases and V 6 bases, and 5 bases lay outside the gene matches. Germline V gives CDR1 SGHNT, CDR2 YENEEA. The CDR3 loop spans 14 amino acids. The CDR3 DNA reads as TGTGCCAGCAGACTGGGACAGAACTCCTACGAGCAGTACTTC. Translating it yields CASRLGQNSYEQYF.

This chain uses TRBV28 with TRBJ2-2; D gene ambiguous. The CDR3 covers 13 residues. The V and J ends lost 3 bases and 6 bases respectively, with 8 bases between them. In germline, CDR1 is MDHEN, CDR2 SYDVKM. CDR3 DNA: TGTGCCAGCAGTTTTTCTGGGCCCGGGGAGCTGTTTTTT. Amino acids: CASSFSGPGELFF.

The chain joins TRBV18 to TRBJ1-1; 8 bases fit TRBD1. Per germline, CDR1 KGHSH and CDR2 LQKENI. The length of the CDR3 is 14 residues. After removal of 2 bases from V and 5 bases from J, the junction contained 4 bases not matched to a gene. The CDR3 region is CASSPGQGTTEAFF. For the CDR3, the DNA is TGTGCCAGCTCACCAGGACAGGGAACGACTGAAGCTTTCTTT. Full variable domain (outside the CDR3, taken from reference TRBV18 and TRBJ1-1): NAGVMQNPRHLVRRRGQEARLRCSPMKGHSHVYWYRQLPEEGLKFMVYLQKENIIDESGMPKERFSAEFPKEGPSILRIQQVVRGDSAAYFCASSPGQGTTEAFFGQGTRLTVV.

The chain is built from TRBV2 and TRBJ2-2; the D is unclear. CDR1 is SNHLY and CDR2 is FYNNEI in the germline V gene. This CDR3 is 13 amino acids long. V lost 7 bases, J lost 7 bases, and 13 bases lay in between. CDR3 sequence reads: CASKILGVGELFF. The CDR3, as DNA: TGTGCCAGCAAAATCCTGGGTGTCGGGGAGCTGTTTTTT.

The J gene is TRBJ2-2, the V gene TRBV6-4; tentatively, D is TRBD2 (6 bases). The germline V and J ends were trimmed by 4 bases and 4 bases, with 10 bases remaining between them. Germline V gene lookup returns CDR1 MRHNA and CDR2 SNTAGT. The CDR3 runs to 14 residues. The CDR3 reads CASSVRGSTGELFF. In nucleotides, the CDR3 is TGTGCCAGCAGTGTGCGGGGTAGCACCGGGGAGCTGTTTTTT.

This clone has just one count. V usage is TRBV24-1 and J usage is TRBJ2-3; D remains ambiguous. Germline V gene data show CDR1 as KGHDR and CDR2 as SFDVKD. The germline V and J ends were trimmed by 0 bases and 4 bases, with 4 bases remaining between them. The CDR3 runs 13 residues. The CDR3 sequence is CATSDLPADTQYF. As DNA, the CDR3 is TGTGCCACCAGTGATTTGCCGGCAGATACGCAGTATTTT.

This clone was detected only once. CDR3: CASSLDLGYYEQYF. The CDR3, as DNA: TGCGCCAGCAGCTTGGATCTAGGGTACTACGAGCAGTACTTC. This sequence joins TRBV5-1 and TRBJ2-7; D gene ambiguous. From germline, CDR1 is SGHRS and CDR2 YFSETQ. The CDR3 spans 14 residues. The V gene lost 0 bases and the J gene lost 3 bases, with 10 bases spanning the gap.

V gene TRBV3-1 (or the pseudogene TRBV3-2) combines with J gene TRBJ2-1; D gene uncertain. The CDR3 runs 12 residues. Germline CDR1 LGHDT, CDR2 YNNKEL (reference sequence). V was trimmed by 0 bases and J by 15 bases, leaving 12 bases between them. CDR3 amino acids: CASSQELGRRFF. CDR3 DNA: TGTGCCAGCAGCCAAGAGTTGGGAAGAAGGTTCTTC.

The V gene is TRBV5-6, the J gene TRBJ2-7; D is unresolved. This CDR3 spans 13 amino acids. Germline V CDR1 and CDR2: SGHDT, YYEEEE. Trimming removed 0 bases from V and 2 bases from J, with 6 bases in between. Here the CDR3 reads CASSLVATYEQYF. The CDR3 coding sequence is TGTGCCAGCAGCTTGGTAGCCACCTACGAGCAGTACTTC.